Listed below are T cell receptor beta chains from one sample, sequenced in a study of Graves' ophthalmopathy and Graves' hyperthyroidism. TCRdb re-called the multiplex PCR reads through MiXCR, storing one row per CDR3 protein. The sample has roughly 400,000 distinct CDR3 sequences; roughly 15% are singletons. Material for sequencing was peripheral blood. Every receptor here comes from an adult woman with stable Graves' hyperthyroidism. Each CDR3 is given with its conserved first and last residue.

v_call: TRBV9; cdr3_aa: CASSLGGNSNQPQHF
v_call: TRBV7-9; cdr3_aa: CASSLRPGTEKETQYF
v_call: TRBV6-2/TRBV6-3; cdr3_aa: CASSSLAGVTSYEQYF
v_call: TRBV20-1; cdr3_aa: CSARSGSSTDTQYF
v_call: TRBV9; cdr3_aa: CASSVVGRAPTGELFF
v_call: TRBV20-1; cdr3_aa: CSAKRLGLVAPGELFF
v_call: TRBV11-2; cdr3_aa: CASSPGGPGADGNTIYF
v_call: TRBV19; cdr3_aa: CASTWGMNTEAFF
v_call: TRBV12-3/TRBV12-4; cdr3_aa: CASNVGQPNTEAFF
v_call: TRBV11-2; cdr3_aa: CASSLGSQGGQPQHF